A single sample is the source of the 19 T cell receptor beta chains below, sequenced in a study of blood T cell repertoires in COVID-19. Sequencing was performed with immunoSEQ multiplex PCR; in TCRdb, only in-frame clones are kept and a portion is missing. The repertoire holds 130,000 to 150,000 clones, with roughly 76% as singletons. The sequenced material came from peripheral blood. These receptor sequences come from a human donor with acute or convalescent COVID-19. The donor label of this sample is uncertain.

The V gene is TRBV24-1, the J gene TRBJ1-1, with D possibly TRBD1 on 6 matching bases. Germline V gene data show CDR1 as KGHDR and CDR2 as SFDVKD. V lost 7 bases to trimming and J lost 4 bases, with 9 bases between them. The CDR3 loop spans 12 amino acids. CDR3 sequence: CATSSRGTEAFF. The CDR3 DNA sequence: TGTGCCACCAGCTCCAGGGGCACTGAAGCTTTCTTT.

V is TRBV30 and J is TRBJ2-3; TRBD2 is a possible D gene (6 bases). Between the trimmed V and J ends, which lost 6 bases and 5 bases, there was a span of 18 bases. The CDR3 covers 14 residues. Germline CDR1 reads GTSNPN; CDR2 reads SVGIG (reference sequence). The CDR3, as DNA: TGTGCCTGCTCAACGGGGGTCGAGGTAGATACGCAGTATTTT. Protein product: CACSTGVEVDTQYF.

This chain connects TRBV19 to TRBJ2-3; 7 bases agree with TRBD2. This CDR3 spans 16 amino acids. V lost 11 bases and J lost 0; bases outside the gene matches: 14. CDR1 is LNHDA and CDR2 is SQIVND in the germline V gene (reference sequence). The CDR3 nucleotides are TGTGCCTCCTCAGAGCCGGGGGGAAGGAGCACAGATACGCAGTATTTT. As protein: CASSEPGGRSTDTQYF.

CDR3 loop: CASSQDGQGTQPQHF. Written as DNA, the CDR3 is TGTGCCAGCAGCCAAGATGGACAGGGCACTCAGCCCCAGCATTTT. The chain couples TRBV3-1 (or the pseudogene TRBV3-2) to TRBJ1-5; 8 bases agree with TRBD1. The CDR3 has 15 residues. The germline V gene encodes CDR1 LGHDT and CDR2 YNNKEL (reference sequence). V trimming: 0 bases; J trimming: 6 bases; junction bases outside the gene matches: 4.

J is TRBJ2-3 and V is TRBV10-3, with 9 nucleotides matching TRBD2. V gave up 3 bases and J gave up 4 bases; unmatched junction bases: 5. Germline V lookup: CDR1 ENHRY, CDR2 SYGVKD. This CDR3 is 15 amino acids long. The DNA of the CDR3 is TGTGCCATCAGTGACGGCGGGGGGGCCGCAGATACGCAGTATTTT. This encodes CAISDGGGAADTQYF.

Concerning this clone itself: This sample includes further DNA sequences coding for the same CDR3. The chain uses TRBV4-1 and TRBJ1-4; D unclear. This CDR3 is 15 amino acids long. The germline gives CDR1 MGHRA, CDR2 YSYEKL. V dropped 0 bases and J dropped 4 bases, with 9 bases sitting between them. This CDR3 reads CASSQEGLINEKLFF. The CDR3 bases are TGCGCCAGCAGCCAAGAGGGCCTAATTAATGAAAAACTGTTTTTT.

V is TRBV18 and J is TRBJ1-1; unclear D gene. The CDR3 consists of 15 residues. CDR1 and CDR2 (germline): KGHSH, LQKENI. Between the trimmed V and J ends, which lost 5 bases and 1 base, there was a span of 14 bases. The CDR3 reads CASSEVGESNTEAFF. The CDR3 DNA follows: TGTGCCAGCTCAGAGGTTGGCGAGTCGAACACTGAAGCTTTCTTT. Drawing the rest from reference TRBV18 and TRBJ1-1, the complete variable domain is NAGVMQNPRHLVRRRGQEARLRCSPMKGHSHVYWYRQLPEEGLKFMVYLQKENIIDESGMPKERFSAEFPKEGPSILRIQQVVRGDSAAYFCASSEVGESNTEAFFGQGTRLTVV.

CDR3 region: CAWSRSSETQYF. The CDR3 DNA reads TGTGCCTGGAGTCGGAGCTCAGAGACCCAGTACTTC. V is TRBV30 and J is TRBJ2-5; D is uncertain. V was cut by 2 bases and J by 4 bases, with 8 bases left in between. CDR1 and CDR2 (germline): GTSNPN, SVGIG (reference sequence). The CDR3 spans 12 residues.

This chain links TRBV5-1 with TRBJ2-4; possibly TRBD1 for D (6 bases). The CDR3 runs 15 residues. V was clipped by 4 bases and J by 5 bases, with 16 bases between them. The V gene's germline CDR1 is SGHRS and CDR2 YFSETQ. CDR3 nucleotide sequence: TGCGCCAGCAGCCCTGGACAGCGCCTTGAAAACATTCAGTACTTC. Translated: CASSPGQRLENIQYF.

The V gene is TRBV5-1, the J gene TRBJ2-3, with 10 bases that match TRBD2. The CDR3 spans 15 residues. Germline values: CDR1 SGHRS, CDR2 YFSETQ. V shed 4 bases and J 2 bases; nucleotides not matched to a gene: 4. Here the CDR3 reads CASSLSGGPTDTQYF. In DNA, the CDR3 is TGCGCCAGCAGCCTTAGCGGGGGGCCCACAGATACGCAGTATTTT.

V gene TRBV5-1 combines with J gene TRBJ1-6, with D unclear. Per the germline V gene, CDR1 is SGHRS and CDR2 is YFSETQ. The CDR3 is made up of 16 amino acids. The V end lost 1 base, the J end lost 6 bases, and 14 bases lay between the germline ends. The chain's CDR3 is CASSLLGGSLNSPLHF. The CDR3 DNA reads as TGCGCCAGCAGCTTGTTGGGAGGGTCTCTTAATTCACCCCTCCACTTT.

This rearrangement joins TRBV7-2 to TRBJ2-7, with TRBD2 as a possible D gene (6 bases). CDR1 SGHTA and CDR2 FQGNSA come from the germline V gene. The CDR3 extends over 14 amino acids. V was clipped by 5 bases and J by 6 bases, with 17 bases between them. DNA of the CDR3: TGTGCCAGCAGCCCCGGACTGGGAGGCTTCGAGCAGTACGTC. The encoded protein is CASSPGLGGFEQYV.

The rearrangement uses TRBV4-1 and TRBJ1-5; D remains unclear. The CDR3 sequence is 17 residues long. Looked up from germline, CDR1 is MGHRA and CDR2 is YSYEKL. V gave up 1 base and J gave up 0 bases, with 13 bases separating them. CDR3 protein: CASSQGNEYYSNQPQHF. Here the CDR3 DNA reads TGCGCCAGCAGCCAAGGAAACGAGTACTATAGCAATCAGCCCCAGCATTTT.

The table lists this clone with many counts. This rearrangement joins TRBV9 to TRBJ2-7, with 8 bases fitting TRBD1. Germline V gene lookup returns CDR1 SGDLS and CDR2 YYNGEE. The J segment lost 2 bases and the V segment lost 4 bases, leaving 8 bases of the junction unmatched. The CDR3 runs 15 residues. The CDR3 spells CASSRAPGQAYEQYF. The DNA for the CDR3 is TGTGCCAGCAGCAGGGCCCCGGGACAGGCCTACGAGCAGTACTTC.

The chain links TRBV24-1 to TRBJ1-2; 7 bases are a match to TRBD1. Germline values: CDR1 KGHDR, CDR2 SFDVKD. V shed 9 bases, J shed 6 bases, and the junction held 9 bases outside the gene matches. The CDR3 totals 13 residues. CDR3 loop: CATPNRGSDGYTF. CDR3 DNA: TGTGCCACCCCTAACAGGGGTTCGGATGGCTACACCTTC.

This chain connects TRBV7-3 to TRBJ2-2, with TRBD1 as a possible D gene (5 bases). The CDR3 sequence is 14 residues long. Per the germline V gene, CDR1 is SGHTA and CDR2 is FQGTGA. V was trimmed by 1 base and J by 3 bases, leaving 6 bases between them. The CDR3 coding sequence is TGTGCCAGCAGCTTAAGCAGGGACACCGGGGAGCTGTTTTTT. This gives the protein CASSLSRDTGELFF. The entire variable domain, with the rest obtained from reference TRBV7-3 and TRBJ2-2, is as follows: GAGVSQTPSNKVTEKGKYVELRCDPISGHTALYWYRQSLGQGPEFLIYFQGTGAADDSGLPNDRFFAVRPEGSVSTLKIQRTERGDSAVYLCASSLSRDTGELFFGEGSRLTVL.

The CDR3 sequence is CASSLHDGEWTLHF. CDR3 DNA: TGTGCCAGCAGCCTGCACGACGGGGAGTGGACCCTCCACTTT. This chain joins TRBV6-5 and TRBJ1-6; D uncertain. The germline V and J ends were trimmed by 6 bases and 14 bases, with 20 bases remaining between them. Germline loops: CDR1 MNHEY, CDR2 SVGAGI. CDR3 length equals 14 residues.

This clone was found a few times. V is TRBV29-1 and J is TRBJ1-1; no definite D call. The ends were cut back, 4 bases at V and 3 bases at J, with 9 bases in the middle. Germline V gene sequence: CDR1 SQVTM, CDR2 ANQGSEA. The CDR3 runs 12 residues. CDR3 loop: CSVAKSDTEAFF. CDR3 bases: TGCAGCGTTGCCAAATCGGACACTGAAGCTTTCTTT.

The chain joins TRBV20-1 to TRBJ1-5; D might be TRBD1 (6 bases). The CDR3 has 13 amino acids. V was cut by 3 bases and J by 8 bases, with 14 bases left in between. Germline loops: CDR1 DFQATT, CDR2 SNEGSKA (reference sequence). The CDR3 reads CSASLGAIEPQHF. CDR3 in DNA: TGCAGTGCTAGTCTGGGGGCCATCGAGCCCCAGCATTTT.